These 10 T cell receptor beta chains were all obtained from the same sample, sequenced in a study of blood T cell repertoires in COVID-19. This table comes from immunoSEQ multiplex PCR, and its TCRdb copy is limited to in-frame clones, with some not included. Of 150,000 to 200,000 clones listed, approximately 80% are singletons. Sequencing was done on a sample of PBMCs or T cells enriched from blood (not recorded which). The receptors originated from a woman between 45 and 60 years old who had recovered from COVID-19.

The chain couples TRBV11-2 to TRBJ1-4, with 8 bases that match TRBD1. The CDR3 is made up of 15 amino acids. V was pared by 3 bases and J by 4 bases, with 4 bases of the junction left unmatched. The germline V gene has CDR1 SGHAT and CDR2 FQNNGV. CDR3 sequence reads: CASSFQGAHNEKLFF. For the CDR3, the DNA is TGTGCCAGCAGCTTCCAGGGGGCGCATAATGAAAAACTGTTTTTT.

This clone is a singleton in its sample. The rearrangement joins TRBV29-1 to TRBJ2-7; 12 positions match TRBD2. V shed 4 bases and J 4 bases; nucleotides not matched to a gene: 8. The CDR3 loop spans 15 amino acids. The V gene's germline CDR1 is SQVTM and CDR2 ANQGSEA. The CDR3 nucleotides read TGCAGCGTTGCAAACCTAGCGGGAGGGCTTTACGAGCAGTACTTC. It codes for CSVANLAGGLYEQYF.

The chain couples TRBV14 to TRBJ1-6, with D hard to call. The germline V gene has CDR1 SGHDN and CDR2 FVKESK. Trimming removed 1 base from V and 0 bases from J, with 4 bases in between. This CDR3 has 15 amino acids. In DNA, the CDR3 is TGTGCCAGCAGCCAAGCCAGCTCCTATAATTCACCCCTCCACTTT. It yields the protein CASSQASSYNSPLHF.

The chain couples TRBV3-1 (or the pseudogene TRBV3-2) to TRBJ2-7, with D maybe TRBD1 (7 bases). The V gene's germline CDR1 is LGHDT and CDR2 YNNKEL (reference sequence). Trimming shortened V by 4 bases and J by 7 bases, and 20 bases separated the two germline ends. The CDR3 runs 15 residues. Here the CDR3 reads CASSRLRQGGPEQYF. As DNA, the CDR3 is TGTGCCAGCAGCCGTCTTCGTCAGGGGGGACCTGAGCAGTACTTC.

The chain recombines TRBV2 with TRBJ1-2, with 7 bases matching TRBD1. The V gene's germline CDR1 is SNHLY and CDR2 FYNNEI. V shed 1 base and J 5 bases; nucleotides not matched to a gene: 4. This CDR3 spans 14 amino acids. The CDR3 loop reads CASSEDRGRYGYTF. In nucleotides, the CDR3 is TGTGCCAGCAGTGAAGACAGGGGAAGATATGGCTACACCTTC.

This chain links TRBV2 with TRBJ2-7, with 8 bases identical to TRBD2. Germline CDR1 and CDR2: SNHLY and FYNNEI. After removal of 4 bases from V and 2 bases from J, the junction contained 4 bases not matched to a gene. This CDR3 spans 14 amino acids. The chain's CDR3 is CASSAGLGTYEQYF. For the CDR3, the DNA is TGTGCCAGCAGTGCGGGACTAGGGACCTACGAGCAGTACTTC. The whole variable domain, remainder taken from reference TRBV2 and TRBJ2-7, is EPEVTQTPSHQVTQMGQEVILRCVPISNHLYFYWYRQILGQKVEFLVSFYNNEISEKSEIFDDQFSVERPDGSNFTLKIRSTKLEDSAMYFCASSAGLGTYEQYFGPGTRLTVT.

The chain recombines TRBV28 with TRBJ1-4; no reliable D call. V was shortened by 7 bases and J by 8 bases, with 11 bases between the two germline ends. This CDR3 is built from 12 residues. CDR1 MDHEN and CDR2 SYDVKM come from the germline V gene. The CDR3 sequence: CASNNPREKLFF. In DNA form, the CDR3 reads TGTGCCAGCAACAACCCGCGGGAAAAACTGTTTTTT.

The J gene is TRBJ1-4, the V gene TRBV19; TRBD1 aligns across 9 bases. The CDR3 runs 16 residues. J gave up 11 bases and V 5 bases, and 15 bases lay outside the gene matches. Germline V lookup: CDR1 LNHDA, CDR2 SQIVND (reference sequence). The CDR3 here is CASSHWITGGGGKLFF. In DNA form, the CDR3 reads TGTGCCAGTAGTCATTGGATTACAGGGGGCGGCGGGAAACTGTTTTTT. The entire variable domain, with the rest obtained from reference TRBV19 and TRBJ1-4, is as follows: DGGITQSPKYLFRKEGQNVTLSCEQNLNHDAMYWYRQDPGQGLRLIYYSQIVNDFQKGDIAEGYSVSREKKESFPLTVTSAQKNPTAFYLCASSHWITGGGGKLFFGSGTQLSVL.

The chain links TRBV6-2 or TRBV6-3 to TRBJ1-1; TRBD1 agrees at 10 bases. The CDR3 covers 15 residues. The germline V gene encodes CDR1 MNHEY and CDR2 SVGEGT. The junction had 5 bases not matched to a gene; V was cut back by 2 bases and J by 5 bases. As DNA, the CDR3 is TGTGCCAGCAGTTACGGGGACAGGGGATGGACTGAAGCTTTCTTT. Protein product: CASSYGDRGWTEAFF.

This clone was observed a handful of times. The chain has TRBV2 and TRBJ1-1, with 7 bases lining up with TRBD1. The CDR3 totals 14 residues. Germline CDR1 SNHLY, CDR2 FYNNEI. V lost 6 bases, J lost 5 bases, and 9 bases stayed unmatched. The CDR3 nucleotides read TGTGCCAGCAGCGAAACAGGGGCGAGAACTGAAGCTTTCTTT. Translated: CASSETGARTEAFF.